Presented here are 29 T cell receptor beta chains from one specimen sequenced in a study of cytomegalovirus exposure and HLA in healthy donors. Profiled with immunoSEQ multiplex PCR; TCRdb holds only in-frame clones, not every one. The sample shows around 300,000 clones, approximately 86% of them seen only once. The sequenced sample was PBMCs. All receptors come from a woman aged 18-29 years in good health and CMV-seronegative.

The DNA for the CDR3 is TGTGCCAGCAGCTTAGACCCCGCAAGGGAGATACTGTTTTTT. Encoded protein: CASSLDPAREILFF. The chain recombines TRBV7-2 with TRBJ1-4, with D unclear. Trimming stripped 1 base from V and 13 bases from J, with 16 bases between. The CDR3 is made up of 14 amino acids. CDR1 and CDR2 (germline): SGHTA, FQGNSA.

This chain uses TRBV4-1 with TRBJ2-7, with D maybe TRBD1 (5 bases). Trimming shortened V by 2 bases and J by 0 bases, and 11 bases separated the two germline ends. CDR1 MGHRA and CDR2 YSYEKL come from the germline V gene. This CDR3 has 15 amino acids. The CDR3 reads CASSQFDRDSYEQYF. DNA of the CDR3: TGCGCCAGCAGCCAATTCGACAGAGACTCCTACGAGCAGTACTTC.

This chain links TRBV5-1 with TRBJ2-7, with TRBD2 identical over 9 bases. This CDR3 is 20 amino acids long. Germline V lookup: CDR1 SGHRS, CDR2 YFSETQ. V gave up 0 bases and J gave up 1 base; unmatched junction bases: 17. This CDR3 is CASSLEGVSSGRKWSYEQYF. The DNA of the CDR3 is TGCGCCAGCAGCTTGGAGGGGGTTAGTAGCGGGAGAAAATGGTCCTACGAGCAGTACTTC.

This chain joins TRBV19 and TRBJ2-7, with D maybe TRBD2 (5 bases). With 4 bases removed from V and 2 bases from J, the gap between germline ends came to 12 bases. CDR1 and CDR2 (germline): LNHDA, SQIVND (reference sequence). The CDR3 covers 14 residues. The CDR3 loop is CASSTAGITYEQYF. In DNA, the CDR3 is TGTGCCAGTAGTACCGCCGGGATTACCTACGAGCAGTACTTC.

This rearrangement joins TRBV6-5 to TRBJ1-5; the D gene is possibly TRBD1 (5 bases). Germline CDR1 is MNHEY and CDR2 is SVGAGI. Trimming left V 2 bases short and J 7 bases short, with 12 bases between. This CDR3 contains 14 residues. CDR3 nucleotides: TGTGCCAGCAGTTACGGGGGGAGAGGCCAGCCCCAGCATTTT. Its translation: CASSYGGRGQPQHF.

This clone was seen only once. The chain recombines TRBV6-6 with TRBJ1-2; the D is unclear. The CDR3 spans 14 residues. V lost 2 bases and J 1 base, leaving 8 bases between the germline ends. Germline V gives CDR1 MNHNY, CDR2 SVGAGI (reference sequence). The CDR3 DNA reads TGTGCCAGCAGTTACGGGCAGCTTAACTATGGCTACACCTTC. Translated: CASSYGQLNYGYTF.

DNA of the CDR3: TGTGCCAGCAGCCCCGGGGTGGTCAATGAGCAGTTCTTC. Its translation is CASSPGVVNEQFF. The gene calls are TRBV11-2 and TRBJ2-1; the D gene is possibly TRBD2 (5 bases). The CDR3 has 13 residues. Germline CDR1 reads SGHAT; CDR2 reads FQNNGV. V was clipped by 5 bases and J by 6 bases, with 11 bases between them.

The chain is built from TRBV7-9 and TRBJ2-3; 12 nucleotides agree with TRBD2. CDR3 size: 13 residues. Germline V gene lookup returns CDR1 SEHNR and CDR2 FQNEAQ (reference sequence). Trimming at V came to 7 bases and at J to 6 bases, leaving 2 bases not matched to a gene. CDR3 amino acids: CASMTSGSDTQYF. CDR3 DNA: TGTGCCAGCATGACTAGCGGGAGCGATACGCAGTATTTT. The whole variable domain, remainder taken from reference TRBV7-9 and TRBJ2-3, is DTGVSQNPRHKITKRGQNVTFRCDPISEHNRLYWYRQTLGQGPEFLTYFQNEAQLEKSRLLSDRFSAERPKGSFSTLEIQRTEQGDSAMYLCASMTSGSDTQYFGPGTRLTVL.

The gene calls are TRBV6-5 and TRBJ1-2; D ambiguous. Trimming took 2 bases from V and 2 from J, leaving 6 bases between them. CDR3 length equals 13 residues. Germline CDR1 is MNHEY and CDR2 is SVGAGI. The CDR3 protein is CASSYAANYGYTF. DNA of the CDR3: TGTGCCAGCAGTTACGCGGCGAACTATGGCTACACCTTC.

This chain joins TRBV12-2 and TRBJ2-7; the table calls TRBD2, which could not be checked here. TRBV12-2 represents a pseudogene. The CDR3 is made up of 19 amino acids. The CDR3 loop reads CASRQTGGGSLPTGYEQYF. In DNA form, the CDR3 reads TGTGCAAGTCGCCAGACTGGCGGCGGGAGCCTCCCGACGGGCTACGAGCAGTACTTC.

The J gene is TRBJ1-6, the V gene TRBV2; 8 bases match TRBD1. The CDR3 runs to 16 residues. V was pared by 8 bases and J by 6 bases, with 12 bases of the junction left unmatched. Germline lookup yields CDR1 SNHLY and CDR2 FYNNEI. The CDR3 sequence: CASDLTDRAGNSPLHF. The CDR3 DNA reads TGTGCCAGCGATCTAACGGACAGGGCGGGTAATTCACCCCTCCACTTT.

The J gene is TRBJ2-7, the V gene TRBV25-1; D remains ambiguous. Germline V gene data show CDR1 as MGHDK and CDR2 as SYGVNS. Trimming took 4 bases from V and 6 from J, leaving 7 bases between them. This CDR3 is 11 amino acids long. CDR3 DNA: TGTGCCAGCAGTGTTGGGCGCGAGCAGTACTTC. Residues: CASSVGREQYF.

This chain joins TRBV15 and TRBJ1-6; D uncertain. Germline values: CDR1 LNHNV, CDR2 YYDKDF (reference sequence). V was trimmed by 0 bases and J by 0 bases, leaving 12 bases between them. This CDR3 comprises 18 residues. This chain's CDR3 is CATSRERAGSSYNSPLHF. Written as DNA, the CDR3 is TGTGCCACCAGCAGAGAGCGGGCAGGCAGCTCCTATAATTCACCCCTCCACTTT.

The chain is built from TRBV6-5 and TRBJ1-5; D remains unclear. Trimming cost V 2 bases and J 4 bases, with 6 bases left between them. Per germline, CDR1 MNHEY and CDR2 SVGAGI. The CDR3 is made up of 13 amino acids. The CDR3 DNA is TGTGCCAGCAGTTACGCCAGGAATCAGCCCCAGCATTTT. As protein: CASSYARNQPQHF.

J is TRBJ2-7 and V is TRBV5-1, with D perhaps TRBD1 (5 bases). The ends were cut back, 2 bases at V and 2 bases at J, with 8 bases in the middle. The germline CDR1 and CDR2 sequences are SGHRS and YFSETQ. The CDR3 is 13 residues long. The CDR3 loop reads CASSFVRAYEQYF. CDR3 coding DNA: TGCGCCAGCAGCTTTGTCAGGGCCTACGAGCAGTACTTC.

V gene TRBV30 combines with J gene TRBJ2-1; D might be TRBD2 (6 bases). CDR3 size: 12 residues. The germline CDR1 and CDR2 sequences are GTSNPN and SVGIG (reference sequence). Trimming pared 4 bases from V and 7 bases from J, leaving 11 bases between. The CDR3 DNA reads TGTGCCTGGACGGGGGAAGGAAATGAGCAGTTCTTC. Encoded protein: CAWTGEGNEQFF.

This clone occurred once. The chain employs TRBV5-1 and TRBJ2-1, with TRBD1 identical over 9 bases. With 1 base clipped from V and 7 bases from J, the junction kept 6 bases outside the gene matches. This CDR3 spans 15 amino acids. Germline V CDR1 and CDR2: SGHRS, YFSETQ. The CDR3 DNA follows: TGCGCCAGCAGCTTGTATGGACAGGGGATAAATGAGCAGTTCTTC. The encoded protein is CASSLYGQGINEQFF.

J is TRBJ2-1 and V is TRBV6-5; D remains ambiguous. The CDR3 has 14 amino acids. Germline values: CDR1 MNHEY, CDR2 SVGAGI. V was trimmed by 2 bases and J by 1 base, leaving 6 bases between them. The CDR3 DNA is TGTGCCAGCAGTTACGTCGGGTCCTACAATGAGCAGTTCTTC. This sequence encodes CASSYVGSYNEQFF.

The J gene is TRBJ2-1, the V gene TRBV9; D is ambiguous. Germline CDR1 and CDR2: SGDLS and YYNGEE. This CDR3 is 14 amino acids long. V was pared by 0 bases and J by 5 bases, with 9 bases between. In DNA form, the CDR3 reads TGTGCCAGCAGCGTAGTTCCAGTAAACAATGAGCAGTTCTTC. Its protein product is CASSVVPVNNEQFF. The full variable domain, with the rest looked up from reference TRBV9 and TRBJ2-1, is DSGVTQTPKHLITATGQRVTLRCSPRSGDLSVYWYQQSLDQGLQFLIQYYNGEERAKGNILERFSAQQFPDLHSELNLSSLELGDSALYFCASSVVPVNNEQFFGPGTRLTVL.

This chain connects TRBV4-1 to TRBJ1-2; D is unresolved. Germline lookup yields CDR1 MGHRA and CDR2 YSYEKL. With 4 bases removed from V and 8 bases from J, the gap between germline ends came to 17 bases. The CDR3 spans 14 residues. CDR3 loop: CASSLPGAKWGYTF. The CDR3 bases are TGCGCCAGCAGCCTACCGGGAGCTAAGTGGGGCTACACCTTC.

The chain has TRBV7-2 and TRBJ2-7, with 8 bases fitting TRBD1. There are 15 residues in the CDR3. Unmatched junction bases numbered 5, after V lost 0 bases and J lost 4 bases. Germline CDR1 reads SGHTA; CDR2 reads FQGNSA. This CDR3 reads CASSLALGQGYEQYF. CDR3 bases: TGTGCCAGCAGCTTAGCGCTCGGACAGGGATACGAGCAGTACTTC.

The chain couples TRBV6-6 to TRBJ1-5, with D hard to call. V lost 2 bases to trimming and J lost 7 bases, with 15 bases between them. The CDR3 is made up of 15 amino acids. Germline loops: CDR1 MNHNY, CDR2 SVGAGI (reference sequence). CDR3 sequence reads: CASSYRSGFLQPQHF. The DNA for the CDR3 is TGTGCCAGCAGTTACCGTTCGGGGTTTTTGCAGCCCCAGCATTTT.

The chain is built from TRBV28 and TRBJ1-6; tentatively, D is TRBD1 (5 bases). Trimming shortened V by 10 bases and J by 9 bases, and 22 bases separated the two germline ends. CDR3 length: 15 amino acids. The germline V gene has CDR1 MDHEN and CDR2 SYDVKM. CDR3 DNA: TGTGCCACCGTCGGAGGTCAGGGAGGTGGTTCACCCCTCCACTTT. Amino acid sequence: CATVGGQGGGSPLHF.

The gene calls are TRBV18 and TRBJ2-3, with 11 positions matching TRBD1. This CDR3 has 17 residues. Germline V gene sequence: CDR1 KGHSH, CDR2 LQKENI. V trimming: 5 bases; J trimming: 3 bases; junction bases outside the gene matches: 10. The DNA of the CDR3 is TGTGCCAGCTCAGCGGACAGGGGGCGGCTTGGTACAGATACGCAGTATTTT. This encodes CASSADRGRLGTDTQYF.

This clone was seen once. This chain uses TRBV28 with TRBJ1-3; D gene ambiguous. V shed 3 bases and J shed 7 bases, with 7 bases lying between them. Germline values: CDR1 MDHEN, CDR2 SYDVKM. CDR3 length: 12 residues. CDR3 DNA sequence: TGTGCCAGCAGTTTGAGAGGGAACACCATATATTTT. This sequence encodes CASSLRGNTIYF. The full variable domain, completed using reference TRBV28 and TRBJ1-3, is DVKVTQSSRYLVKRTGEKVFLECVQDMDHENMFWYRQDPGLGLRLIYFSYDVKMKEKGDIPEGYSVSREKKERFSLILESASTNQTSMYLCASSLRGNTIYFGEGSWLTVV.

V usage is TRBV6-5 and J usage is TRBJ2-7; weak D call: TRBD2 (7 bases). This CDR3 is built from 14 residues. CDR1 and CDR2 from the germline V gene are MNHEY and SVGAGI. V lost 2 bases and J 3 bases, leaving 11 bases between the germline ends. In DNA form, the CDR3 reads TGTGCCAGCAGTTACCGGGGGGACATCTACGAGCAGTACTTC. It specifies CASSYRGDIYEQYF.

CDR3 coding DNA: TGCGCCAGCAGCCAAGAAGGCGCAGACATCTACGAGCAGTACTTC. This codes for CASSQEGADIYEQYF. The rearrangement joins TRBV4-3 to TRBJ2-7; D unclear. V lost 0 bases and J 3 bases, leaving 12 bases between the germline ends. The CDR3 contains 15 residues. Germline values: CDR1 LGHNA, CDR2 YSLEER.

The chain joins TRBV6-5 to TRBJ2-1, with TRBD2 matching 8 bases. The J segment lost 4 bases and the V segment lost 6 bases, leaving 8 bases of the junction unmatched. This CDR3 has 15 amino acids. The V gene's germline CDR1 is MNHEY and CDR2 SVGAGI. In DNA, the CDR3 is TGTGCCAGCAGGATAACTAGCGGTAAATACAATGAGCAGTTCTTC. As protein: CASRITSGKYNEQFF.

J is TRBJ1-1 and V is TRBV4-3; D might be TRBD1 (5 bases). Trimming pared 0 bases from V and 6 bases from J, leaving 17 bases between. There are 16 residues in the CDR3. The V gene's germline CDR1 is LGHNA and CDR2 YSLEER. The CDR3 is CASSQERNSRVAEAFF. CDR3 nucleotides: TGCGCCAGCAGCCAAGAAAGAAATAGCAGGGTGGCTGAAGCTTTCTTT.